Presented here are 9 T cell receptor beta chains from one specimen sequenced in a study of cytotoxic CD8 clonotypes in ibrutinib-treated CLL. This table comes from immunoSEQ multiplex PCR, and its TCRdb copy is limited to in-frame clones, with some not included. The table includes 150,000 or so clones, roughly 83% detected once. The sample consisted of PBMCs, taken after 12 months of ibrutinib treatment. The receptor source for this set is a human donor with chronic lymphocytic leukemia.

The CDR3 loop is CASSLGQGKNQPQHF. CDR3 coding DNA: TGTGCCAGCAGTCTGGGACAGGGAAAGAATCAGCCCCAGCATTTT. The chain employs TRBV6-6 and TRBJ1-5; the match to TRBD1 covers 9 bases. This CDR3 is 15 amino acids long. V dropped 5 bases and J dropped 4; count of bases not matched to a gene: 6. Germline lookup yields CDR1 MNHNY and CDR2 SVGAGI (reference sequence).

V usage is TRBV15 and J usage is TRBJ2-5; 7 positions match TRBD2. Germline lookup yields CDR1 LNHNV and CDR2 YYDKDF (reference sequence). V gave up 6 bases and J gave up 5 bases; unmatched junction bases: 12. This CDR3 has 15 amino acids. CDR3 loop: CATSPLGGSRETQYF. DNA of the CDR3: TGTGCCACCAGTCCACTCGGCGGGAGTCGGGAGACCCAGTACTTC.

V gene TRBV6-4 combines with J gene TRBJ1-1; D is undetermined. The V end was cut by 6 bases, the J end by 1 base, with 3 bases between. The CDR3 contains 11 residues. Germline loops: CDR1 MRHNA, CDR2 SNTAGT. CDR3 loop: CASRGNTEAFF. The CDR3 nucleotides are TGTGCCAGCAGGGGGAACACTGAAGCTTTCTTT.

This clone was recorded a few times. V and J are TRBV5-1 and TRBJ2-1; 9 nucleotides match TRBD2. V shed 4 bases, J shed 6 bases, and the junction held 5 bases outside the gene matches. The CDR3 consists of 14 residues. Per germline, CDR1 SGHRS and CDR2 YFSETQ. The CDR3 nucleotides read TGCGCCAGCAGCAAGGCTAGCGGGACCAATGAGCAGTTCTTC. This translates into CASSKASGTNEQFF.

This clone showed up just once. The rearrangement joins TRBV4-3 to TRBJ2-1; 13 bases are a match to TRBD2. CDR1 and CDR2 (germline): LGHNA, YSLEER. The CDR3 is 16 amino acids. Unmatched junction bases numbered 2, after V lost 1 base and J lost 5 bases. Here the CDR3 DNA reads TGCGCCAGCAGCCAAGGGGGGACTAGCGGGAACAATGAGCAGTTCTTC. It specifies CASSQGGTSGNNEQFF.

In DNA form, the CDR3 reads TGTGCCAGCACTCAGGGTTTGGTTTCACCCCTCCACTTT. This encodes CASTQGLVSPLHF. The chain couples TRBV27 to TRBJ1-6; the D gene is possibly TRBD1 (5 bases). Germline loops: CDR1 MNHEY, CDR2 SMNVEV (reference sequence). Trimming shortened V by 7 bases and J by 9 bases, and 13 bases separated the two germline ends. The CDR3 runs 13 residues.

The rearrangement links TRBV30 to TRBJ1-2, with 7 bases that match TRBD1. The V gene end was trimmed by 5 bases and the J gene end by 8 bases; junction bases not matched to a gene: 11. Per the germline V gene, CDR1 is GTSNPN and CDR2 is SVGIG (reference sequence). This CDR3 is built from 13 residues. CDR3 sequence reads: CAWDERQGEGYTF. DNA for the CDR3: TGTGCCTGGGATGAGAGACAGGGAGAAGGCTACACCTTC.

V usage is TRBV19 and J usage is TRBJ1-1; D ambiguous. CDR3 length: 13 residues. Germline values: CDR1 LNHDA, CDR2 SQIVND (reference sequence). The ends were cut back, 5 bases at V and 10 bases at J, with 17 bases in the middle. CDR3 nucleotide sequence: TGTGCCAGTAGTCTAAGCTACGTTGTTCGAGCTTTCTTT. Translation: CASSLSYVVRAFF.

This chain joins TRBV4-2 and TRBJ2-7; D possibly corresponds to TRBD1 (5 bases). The germline V gene has CDR1 LGHNA and CDR2 YNFKEQ. CDR3 length: 13 amino acids. Trimming shortened V by 3 bases and J by 4 bases, and 10 bases separated the two germline ends. CDR3 in DNA: TGTGCCAGCAGCCATGGACAACAATACGAGCAGTACTTC. Translating gives CASSHGQQYEQYF.